The rows below give T cell receptor beta chains drawn from one sample of a study of CD8+ T cells in alopecia areata. Profiled with immunoSEQ multiplex PCR; TCRdb holds only in-frame clones, not every one. The sample records about 220,000 clones, around 57% being singletons. The sequencing used CD4+ T cells sorted from blood, collected at week 4, from a patient treated with tofacitinib. The receptors originated from a human donor with alopecia areata. CDR3s include the opening cysteine and the closing phenylalanine or tryptophan. A D gene is named only where the DNA matches it firmly. Part of the rows lack a size; the others show once, few, many or a class for expanded clones.

clone size	V gene	D gene	J gene	CDR3 DNA	CDR3 protein
many	TRBV5-4	-	TRBJ1-1	TGTGCCAGCAATTTCCCTCACCCCTCGGGACGTTCGAACACTGAAGCTTTCTTT	CASNFPHPSGRSNTEAFF
-	TRBV4-1	-	TRBJ1-1	TGCGCCAGCAGCCAGCAAGGAGGGGTAAAGAACACTGAAGCTTTCTTT	CASSQQGGVKNTEAFF
-	TRBV6-5	-	TRBJ1-1	TGTGCCAGCAGGGCCCTGGACAGTTGGAACACTGAAGCTTTCTTT	CASRALDSWNTEAFF
few	TRBV19	-	TRBJ1-2	TGTGCCAGTAGTATCTTTATGGCTCAGGTTTATGGCTACACCTTC	CASSIFMAQVYGYTF
-	TRBV29-1	TRBD2	TRBJ2-2	TGCAGCGCTTCAGATGGACTTAGCGGGGGTAGCGGGGAGCTGTTTTTT	CSASDGLSGGSGELFF
-	TRBV29-1	-	TRBJ2-3	TGCAGCGTTGCGACAGGACCCACAGATACGCAGTATTTT	CSVATGPTDTQYF
-	TRBV6-5	-	TRBJ2-3	TGTGCCAGCAGTTATGGGCAGGATACGCAGTATTTT	CASSYGQDTQYF
-	TRBV4-1	-	TRBJ1-1	TGCGCCAGCCGGGCTGGGGGGAACACTGAAGCTTTCTTT	CASRAGGNTEAFF
-	TRBV30	-	TRBJ2-7	TGTGCCTGGAGTGTAGCGTATTGGTCAGAATTATCCGGGCAGTACTTC	CAWSVAYWSELSGQYF
-	TRBV4-3	TRBD2	TRBJ2-1	TGCGCCAGCAGCCAACAAAGCGGGGCGCAGTTCTTC	CASSQQSGAQFF
-	TRBV15	TRBD1	TRBJ1-1	TGTGCCACCAGCAGAGGCCAGGGGGCAGTCACTGAAGCTTTCTTT	CATSRGQGAVTEAFF
-	TRBV27	-	TRBJ2-1	TGTGCCAGCAGTTTTTTATCTCGGGGCCAGCAGTTCTTC	CASSFLSRGQQFF
-	TRBV4-1	-	TRBJ1-4	TGCGCCAGCAGCCAAGTCGCAGGGAACCCGAGGGTAAAACTGTTTTTT	CASSQVAGNPRVKLFF
-	TRBV5-1	TRBD1	TRBJ2-2	TGCGCCAGCACCTACCTACAGGGGGCGAACACCGGGGAGCTGTTTTTT	CASTYLQGANTGELFF
many	TRBV11-1	-	TRBJ1-1	TGTGCCAGCAGCTTCAACGACATGAACACTGAAGCTTTCTTT	CASSFNDMNTEAFF
-	TRBV5-6	TRBD1	TRBJ1-2	TGTGCCAGCAGCTTCACAGGGGGAGAAGTCTACACCTTC	CASSFTGGEVYTF
-	TRBV30	-	TRBJ1-1	TGTGCCTGGAGCGGGACACGCAATGAAGCTTTCTTT	CAWSGTRNEAFF
-	TRBV6-4	-	TRBJ2-6	TGTGCCAGCAGTGACAGGGGGTCTGGGGCCAACGTCCTGACTTTC	CASSDRGSGANVLTF
-	TRBV15	-	TRBJ2-5	TGTGCCACCACAGGTAGTGGGGGGCTCGGGGAGACCCAGTACTTC	CATTGSGGLGETQYF
-	TRBV4-1	TRBD1	TRBJ1-2	TGCGCCAGCAGTCGCGACCCTACAGGGGCCGCTAACTATGGCTACACCTTC	CASSRDPTGAANYGYTF
-	TRBV14	-	TRBJ1-6	TGTGCCAGCAGCCAACCAAATTCACCCCTCCACTTT	CASSQPNSPLHF
few	TRBV18	-	TRBJ2-1	TGTGCCAGCTATGAGCAGTTCTTC	CASYEQFF
few	TRBV6-5	-	TRBJ1-2	TGTGCCAGCAGGTTCAGTCCTATCAATAACTATGGCTACACCTTC	CASRFSPINNYGYTF
few	TRBV5-1	-	TRBJ1-2	TGCGCCAGCAGCTTGGAGGACAGTTCTAGTGGCTACACCTTC	CASSLEDSSSGYTF
once	TRBV2	-	TRBJ1-1	TGTGCCAGCGGTGCAGAATTGAACACTGAAGCTTTCTTT	CASGAELNTEAFF
-	TRBV30	TRBD1	TRBJ1-5	TGTGCCTGGAGTGTACAGGGGGAGAATCAGCCCCAGCATTTT	CAWSVQGENQPQHF
few	TRBV2	TRBD1	TRBJ1-2	TGTGCCAGCAGTTCGGACAGGGGAGTTGTCGGCTACACCTTC	CASSSDRGVVGYTF
-	TRBV11-2	-	TRBJ2-5	TGTGCCAGCAGCCCCGGTTGGACCCAGTACTTC	CASSPGWTQYF
few	TRBV10-3	-	TRBJ1-6	TGTGCCATCAGTGAAGCAAATTCACCCCTCCACTTT	CAISEANSPLHF
-	TRBV29-1	TRBD2	TRBJ2-4	TGCAGCGTTGAAGAGGGCGCCGGGACTAGGGGCAAAAACATTCAGTACTTC	CSVEEGAGTRGKNIQYF
few	TRBV19	TRBD1	TRBJ2-1	TGTGCCAGTAGTACGAACAGGGGGTATGAGCAGTTCTTC	CASSTNRGYEQFF
few	TRBV7-9	-	TRBJ1-6	TGTGCCAGCAGCTTAGCGACCAATTCACCCCTCCACTTT	CASSLATNSPLHF
-	TRBV11-2	TRBD1	TRBJ2-5	TGTGCCAGCAGCTACACAGGGGAAGAGACCCAGTACTTC	CASSYTGEETQYF
-	TRBV29-1	-	TRBJ1-2	TGCAGCGTTGAGGGCAAACCTAACTATGGCTACACCTTC	CSVEGKPNYGYTF
-	TRBV30	-	TRBJ2-7	TGTGCCTGGAGGGGCCGGGGCGAGCAGTACTTC	CAWRGRGEQYF
many	TRBV19	-	TRBJ1-5	TGTGCCAGTAGTATTTTATACCGGGAGCCCAATCAGCCCCAGCATTTT	CASSILYREPNQPQHF
-	TRBV5-6	-	TRBJ1-5	TGTGCCAGCAGCTTGGTAGGGCATAGCAATCAGCCCCAGCATTTT	CASSLVGHSNQPQHF
-	TRBV9	-	TRBJ2-3	TGTGCCAGCAGCGCCTCTCCGGGGGATACGCAGTATTTT	CASSASPGDTQYF
once	TRBV5-1	-	TRBJ2-6	TGCGCCAGCAGCTTGTGGCAGGGGAGCTCTGGGGCCAACGTCCTGACTTTC	CASSLWQGSSGANVLTF
many	TRBV9	TRBD1	TRBJ1-6	TGTGCCAGCAGCGTAGGCGGACAGGGGTATTCACCCCTCCACTTT	CASSVGGQGYSPLHF
-	TRBV7-2	TRBD2	TRBJ2-7	TGTGCCAGCAGTTCAGGACTAGCGTTTACCTACGAGCAGTACTTC	CASSSGLAFTYEQYF
-	TRBV6-1	-	TRBJ2-1	TGTGCCAGCAGTGAAAGTATTGAGCAGTTCTTC	CASSESIEQFF
-	TRBV30	TRBD2	TRBJ2-5	TGTGCCTGGAGTGTCACTAGCGGTCGGCAGACCCAGTACTTC	CAWSVTSGRQTQYF
-	TRBV30	TRBD2	TRBJ2-6	TGTGCCTGGAGTACGGGACTAGCGGCGAGCAACGTCCTGACTTTC	CAWSTGLAASNVLTF